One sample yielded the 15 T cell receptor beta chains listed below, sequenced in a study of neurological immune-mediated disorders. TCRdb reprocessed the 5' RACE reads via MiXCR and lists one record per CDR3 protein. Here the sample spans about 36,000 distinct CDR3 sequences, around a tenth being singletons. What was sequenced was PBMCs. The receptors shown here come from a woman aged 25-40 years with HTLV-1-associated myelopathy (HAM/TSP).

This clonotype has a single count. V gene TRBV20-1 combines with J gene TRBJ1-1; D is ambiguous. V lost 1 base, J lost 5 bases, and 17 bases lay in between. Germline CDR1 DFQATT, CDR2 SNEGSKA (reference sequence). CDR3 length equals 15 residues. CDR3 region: CSARGRTIKGTEAFF. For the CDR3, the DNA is TGCAGTGCTAGAGGGAGGACCATAAAGGGAACTGAAGCTTTCTTT.

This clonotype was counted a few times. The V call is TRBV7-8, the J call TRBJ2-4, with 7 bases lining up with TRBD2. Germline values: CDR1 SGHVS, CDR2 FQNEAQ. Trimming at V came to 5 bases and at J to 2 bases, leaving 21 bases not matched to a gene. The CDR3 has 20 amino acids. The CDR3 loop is CASSVGGAAIFSGSKNIQYF. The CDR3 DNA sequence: TGTGCCAGCAGCGTAGGTGGGGCCGCCATTTTTAGCGGGTCCAAAAACATTCAGTACTTC.

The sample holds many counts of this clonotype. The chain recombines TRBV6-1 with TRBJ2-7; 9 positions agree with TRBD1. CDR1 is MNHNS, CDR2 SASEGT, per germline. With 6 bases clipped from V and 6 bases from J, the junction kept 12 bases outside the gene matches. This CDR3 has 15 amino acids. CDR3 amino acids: CASSPGGTGQSEQYF. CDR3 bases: TGTGCCAGCAGCCCCGGCGGGACAGGGCAATCCGAGCAGTACTTC.

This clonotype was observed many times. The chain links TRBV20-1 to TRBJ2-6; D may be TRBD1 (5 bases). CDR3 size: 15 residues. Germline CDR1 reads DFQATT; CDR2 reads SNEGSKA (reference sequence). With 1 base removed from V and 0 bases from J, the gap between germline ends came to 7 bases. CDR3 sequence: CSARGQSSGANVLTF. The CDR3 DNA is TGCAGTGCTAGAGGACAGTCCTCTGGGGCCAACGTCCTGACTTTC.

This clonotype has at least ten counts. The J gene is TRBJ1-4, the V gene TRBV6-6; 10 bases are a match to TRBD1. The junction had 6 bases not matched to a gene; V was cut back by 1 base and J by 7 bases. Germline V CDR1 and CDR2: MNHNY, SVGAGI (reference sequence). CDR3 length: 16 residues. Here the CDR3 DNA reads TGTGCCAGCAGTTACTGGCCCAGGACAGGGGGTGAAAAACTGTTTTTT. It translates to CASSYWPRTGGEKLFF.

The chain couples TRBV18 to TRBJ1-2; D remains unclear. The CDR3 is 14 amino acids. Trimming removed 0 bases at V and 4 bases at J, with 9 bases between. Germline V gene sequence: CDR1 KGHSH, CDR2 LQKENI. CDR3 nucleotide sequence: TGTGCCAGCTCACCACCTAACAGTGGCTATGGCTACACCTTC. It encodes CASSPPNSGYGYTF. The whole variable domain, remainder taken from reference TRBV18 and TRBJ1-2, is NAGVMQNPRHLVRRRGQEARLRCSPMKGHSHVYWYRQLPEEGLKFMVYLQKENIIDESGMPKERFSAEFPKEGPSILRIQQVVRGDSAAYFCASSPPNSGYGYTFGSGTRLTVV.

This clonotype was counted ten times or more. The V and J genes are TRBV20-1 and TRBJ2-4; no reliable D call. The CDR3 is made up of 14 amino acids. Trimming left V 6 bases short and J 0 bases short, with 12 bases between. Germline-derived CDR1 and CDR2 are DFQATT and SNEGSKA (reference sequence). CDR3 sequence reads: CSAPDPVAKNIQYF. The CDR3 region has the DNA TGCAGTGCACCCGACCCGGTAGCCAAAAACATTCAGTACTTC.

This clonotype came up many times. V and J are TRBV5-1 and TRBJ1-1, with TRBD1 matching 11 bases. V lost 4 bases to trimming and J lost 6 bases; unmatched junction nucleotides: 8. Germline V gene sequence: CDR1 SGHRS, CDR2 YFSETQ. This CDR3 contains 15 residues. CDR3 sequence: CASSRRDRGNPEAFF. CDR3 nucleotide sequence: TGCGCCAGCAGCCGCCGGGACAGGGGGAATCCTGAAGCTTTCTTT.

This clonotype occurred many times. This CDR3 reads CASSLGQGATEAFF. As DNA, the CDR3 is TGCGCCAGCAGCTTAGGACAGGGGGCGACTGAAGCTTTCTTT. The J gene is TRBJ1-1, the V gene TRBV5-1; the match to TRBD1 covers 11 bases. The CDR3 length is 14 residues. Germline assignment: CDR1 SGHRS and CDR2 YFSETQ. With 2 bases clipped from V and 5 bases from J, the junction kept 2 bases outside the gene matches.

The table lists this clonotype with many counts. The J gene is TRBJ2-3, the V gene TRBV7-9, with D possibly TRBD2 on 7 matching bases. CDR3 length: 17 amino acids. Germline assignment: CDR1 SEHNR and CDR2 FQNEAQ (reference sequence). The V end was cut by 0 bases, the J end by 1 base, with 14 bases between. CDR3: CASSLAAGGGRTDTQYF. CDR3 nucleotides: TGTGCCAGCAGCTTAGCGGCGGGCGGGGGCCGCACAGATACGCAGTATTTT.

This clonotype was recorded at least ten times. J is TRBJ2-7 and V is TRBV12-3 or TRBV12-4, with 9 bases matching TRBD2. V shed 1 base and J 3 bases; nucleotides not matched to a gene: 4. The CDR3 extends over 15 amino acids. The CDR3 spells CASSLGLAGSYEQYF. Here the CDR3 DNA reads TGTGCCAGCAGTTTAGGGCTAGCGGGGAGCTACGAGCAGTACTTC.

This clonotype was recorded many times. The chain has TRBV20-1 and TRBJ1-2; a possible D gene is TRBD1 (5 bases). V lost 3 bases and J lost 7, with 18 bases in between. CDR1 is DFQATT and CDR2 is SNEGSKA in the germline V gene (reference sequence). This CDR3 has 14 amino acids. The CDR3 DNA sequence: TGCAGTGCTAGGGGCCCAGGCAGGGAGACTGGCTACACCTTC. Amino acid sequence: CSARGPGRETGYTF.

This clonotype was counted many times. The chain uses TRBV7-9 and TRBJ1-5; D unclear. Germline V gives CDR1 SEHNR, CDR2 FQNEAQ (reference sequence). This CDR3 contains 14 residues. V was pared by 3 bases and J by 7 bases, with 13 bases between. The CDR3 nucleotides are TGTGCCAGCAGCTTTTCGACGGGGAGCCAGCCCCAGCATTTT. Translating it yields CASSFSTGSQPQHF.

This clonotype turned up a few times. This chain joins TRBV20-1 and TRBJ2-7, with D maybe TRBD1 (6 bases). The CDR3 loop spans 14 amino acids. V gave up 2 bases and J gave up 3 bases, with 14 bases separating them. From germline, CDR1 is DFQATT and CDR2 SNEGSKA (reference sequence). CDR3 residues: CSARLGRGDYEQYF. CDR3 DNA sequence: TGCAGTGCTAGACTCGGCAGGGGAGACTACGAGCAGTACTTC.

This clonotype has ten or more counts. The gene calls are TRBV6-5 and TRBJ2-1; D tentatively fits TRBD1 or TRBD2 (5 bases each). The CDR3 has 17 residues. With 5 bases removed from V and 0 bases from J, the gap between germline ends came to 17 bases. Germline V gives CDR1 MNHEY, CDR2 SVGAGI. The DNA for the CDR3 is TGTGCCAGCAGTGGCCCCAGGGAGTTGGGCTCCTACAATGAGCAGTTCTTC. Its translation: CASSGPRELGSYNEQFF.